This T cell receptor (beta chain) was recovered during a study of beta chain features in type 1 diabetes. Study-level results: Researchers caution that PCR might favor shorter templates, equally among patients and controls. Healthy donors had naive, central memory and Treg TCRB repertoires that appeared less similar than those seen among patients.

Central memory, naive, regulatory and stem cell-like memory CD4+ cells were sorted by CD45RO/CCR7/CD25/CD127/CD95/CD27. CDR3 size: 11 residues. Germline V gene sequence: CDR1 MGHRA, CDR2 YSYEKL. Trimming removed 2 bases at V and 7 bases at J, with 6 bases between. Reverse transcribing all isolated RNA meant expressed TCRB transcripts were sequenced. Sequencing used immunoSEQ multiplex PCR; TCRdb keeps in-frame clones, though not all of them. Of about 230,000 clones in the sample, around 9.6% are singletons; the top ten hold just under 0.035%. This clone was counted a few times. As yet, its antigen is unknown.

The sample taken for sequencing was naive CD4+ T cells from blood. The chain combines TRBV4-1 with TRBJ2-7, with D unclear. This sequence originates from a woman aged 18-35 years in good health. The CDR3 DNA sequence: TGCGCCAGCAGCCAATTTTCGGAGCAGTACTTC. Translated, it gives CASSQFSEQYF.